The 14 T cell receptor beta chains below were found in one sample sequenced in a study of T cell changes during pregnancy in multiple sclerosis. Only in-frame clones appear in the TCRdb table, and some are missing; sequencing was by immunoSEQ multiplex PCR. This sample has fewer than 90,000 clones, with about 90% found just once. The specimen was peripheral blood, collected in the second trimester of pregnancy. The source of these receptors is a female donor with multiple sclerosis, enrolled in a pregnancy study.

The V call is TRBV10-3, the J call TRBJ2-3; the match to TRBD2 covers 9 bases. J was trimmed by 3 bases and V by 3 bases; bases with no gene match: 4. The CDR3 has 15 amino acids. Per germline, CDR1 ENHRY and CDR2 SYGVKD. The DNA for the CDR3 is TGTGCCATCAGTGAAGGGACTAGCATGACAGATACGCAGTATTTT. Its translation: CAISEGTSMTDTQYF.

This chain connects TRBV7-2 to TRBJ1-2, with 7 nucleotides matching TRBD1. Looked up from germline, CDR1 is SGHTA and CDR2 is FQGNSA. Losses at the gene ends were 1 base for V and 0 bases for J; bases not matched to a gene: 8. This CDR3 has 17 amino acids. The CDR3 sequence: CASSLGGGGTANYGYTF. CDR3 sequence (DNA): TGTGCCAGCAGCTTAGGAGGGGGCGGGACTGCTAACTATGGCTACACCTTC.

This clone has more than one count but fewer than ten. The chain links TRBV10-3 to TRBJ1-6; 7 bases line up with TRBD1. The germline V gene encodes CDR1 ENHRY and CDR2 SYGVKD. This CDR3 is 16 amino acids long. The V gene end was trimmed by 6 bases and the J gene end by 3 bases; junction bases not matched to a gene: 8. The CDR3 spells CAISPQGPSYNSPLHF. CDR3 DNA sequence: TGTGCCATCAGCCCACAGGGGCCCAGCTATAATTCACCCCTCCACTTT.

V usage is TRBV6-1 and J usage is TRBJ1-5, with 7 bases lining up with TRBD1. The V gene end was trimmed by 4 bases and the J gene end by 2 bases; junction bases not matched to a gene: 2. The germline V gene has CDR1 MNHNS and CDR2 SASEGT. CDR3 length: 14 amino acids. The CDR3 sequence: CASSVTGGNQPQHF. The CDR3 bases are TGTGCCAGCAGTGTAACAGGGGGCAATCAGCCCCAGCATTTT.

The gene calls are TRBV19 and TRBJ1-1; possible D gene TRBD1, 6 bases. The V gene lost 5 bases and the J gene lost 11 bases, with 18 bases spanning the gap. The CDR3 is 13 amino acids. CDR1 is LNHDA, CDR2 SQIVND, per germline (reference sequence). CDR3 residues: CASSSTGLGDAFF. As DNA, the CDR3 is TGTGCCAGTAGTTCTACAGGGCTCGGCGACGCTTTCTTT.

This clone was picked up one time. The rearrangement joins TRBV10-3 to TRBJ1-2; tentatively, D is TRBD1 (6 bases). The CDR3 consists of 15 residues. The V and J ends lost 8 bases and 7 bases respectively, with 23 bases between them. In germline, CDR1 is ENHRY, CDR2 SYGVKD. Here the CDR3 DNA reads TGTGCCATCGGCAGTTCCAGGGGTCAGGCGGGTGGCTACACCTTC. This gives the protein CAIGSSRGQAGGYTF.

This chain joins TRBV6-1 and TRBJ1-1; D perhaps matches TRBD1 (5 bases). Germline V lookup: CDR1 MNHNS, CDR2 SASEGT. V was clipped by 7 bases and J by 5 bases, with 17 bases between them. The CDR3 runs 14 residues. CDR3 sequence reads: CASIGPGGRTEAFF. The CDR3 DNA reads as TGTGCCAGCATCGGTCCGGGGGGGAGGACTGAAGCTTTCTTT.

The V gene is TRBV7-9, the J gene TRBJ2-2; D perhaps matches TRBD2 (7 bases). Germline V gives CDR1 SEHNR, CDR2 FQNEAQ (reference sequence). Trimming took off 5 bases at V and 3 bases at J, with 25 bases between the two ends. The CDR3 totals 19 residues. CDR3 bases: TGTGCCAGCAGCGTCTATCTTGGGGGGGCGCGGAGATACACCGGGGAGCTGTTTTTT. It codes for CASSVYLGGARRYTGELFF.

CDR3 sequence reads: CSVVGGALYGYTF. CDR3 DNA sequence: TGCAGCGTTGTGGGAGGGGCCCTCTATGGCTACACCTTC. The V gene is TRBV29-1, the J gene TRBJ1-2; D is perhaps TRBD1 (5 bases). Per the germline V gene, CDR1 is SQVTM and CDR2 is ANQGSEA. The CDR3 is made up of 13 amino acids. The ends were cut back, 4 bases at V and 4 bases at J, with 13 bases in the middle.

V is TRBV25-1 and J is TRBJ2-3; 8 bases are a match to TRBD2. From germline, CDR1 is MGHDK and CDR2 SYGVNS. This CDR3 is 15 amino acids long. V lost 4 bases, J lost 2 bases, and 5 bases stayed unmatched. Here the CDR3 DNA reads TGTGCCAGCAGTGTCGGTAGCGGGGTCACAGATACGCAGTATTTT. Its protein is CASSVGSGVTDTQYF.

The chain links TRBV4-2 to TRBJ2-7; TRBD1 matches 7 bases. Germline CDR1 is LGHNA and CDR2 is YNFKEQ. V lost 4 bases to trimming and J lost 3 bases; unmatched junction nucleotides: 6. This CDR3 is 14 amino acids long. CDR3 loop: CASSPTGQIYEQYF. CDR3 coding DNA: TGTGCCAGCAGCCCTACGGGACAGATCTACGAGCAGTACTTC.

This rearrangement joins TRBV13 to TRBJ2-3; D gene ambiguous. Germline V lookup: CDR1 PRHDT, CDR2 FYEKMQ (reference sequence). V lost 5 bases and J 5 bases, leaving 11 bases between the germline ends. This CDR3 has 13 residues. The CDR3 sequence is CASSPRRLDTQYF. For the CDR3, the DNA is TGTGCCAGCAGCCCCCGCCGGTTAGATACGCAGTATTTT.

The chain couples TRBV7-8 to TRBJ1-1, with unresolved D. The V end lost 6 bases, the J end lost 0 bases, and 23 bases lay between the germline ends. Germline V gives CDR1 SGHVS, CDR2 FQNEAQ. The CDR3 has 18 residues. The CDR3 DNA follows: TGTGCCAGCAGTTCCTCCTCTCGTCTCGGGGTTTTGAACACTGAAGCTTTCTTT. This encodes CASSSSSRLGVLNTEAFF.

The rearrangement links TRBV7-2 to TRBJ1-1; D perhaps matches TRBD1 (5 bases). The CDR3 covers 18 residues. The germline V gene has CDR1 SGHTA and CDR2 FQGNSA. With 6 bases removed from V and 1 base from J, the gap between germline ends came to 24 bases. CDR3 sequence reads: CASRLRWGVSNSNTEAFF. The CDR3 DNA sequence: TGTGCCAGCAGACTACGGTGGGGGGTTTCGAACTCGAACACTGAAGCTTTCTTT.